The TCR beta chain under discussion was sequenced for a study of neurological immune-mediated disorders. Worth noting for this clonotype: An end of the junction does not agree with germline; a read error may underlie this.

The cDNA was synthesized by 5'RACE incorporating 10-nucleotide random UMIs. MiXCR, applied by TCRdb to the 5' RACE reads, yields one record per CDR3 protein. The sample includes about 29,000 distinct CDR3 sequences, around 10% seen only once; the top ten take about 6%. CDR3 size: 14 residues. Germline V gene sequence: CDR1 SGHTA, CDR2 FQGNSA. This clonotype originated in a woman aged 55-69 years in good health. The sequencing input was PBMCs. The chain has TRBV7-2 and TRBJ2-2, with D perhaps TRBD1 or TRBD2 (5 bases each). CDR3 nucleotide sequence: TGTGCCACCACTCGACAGCCGGACACCGGGGAGATGTTTTTT. Its protein product is CATTRQPDTGEMFF.